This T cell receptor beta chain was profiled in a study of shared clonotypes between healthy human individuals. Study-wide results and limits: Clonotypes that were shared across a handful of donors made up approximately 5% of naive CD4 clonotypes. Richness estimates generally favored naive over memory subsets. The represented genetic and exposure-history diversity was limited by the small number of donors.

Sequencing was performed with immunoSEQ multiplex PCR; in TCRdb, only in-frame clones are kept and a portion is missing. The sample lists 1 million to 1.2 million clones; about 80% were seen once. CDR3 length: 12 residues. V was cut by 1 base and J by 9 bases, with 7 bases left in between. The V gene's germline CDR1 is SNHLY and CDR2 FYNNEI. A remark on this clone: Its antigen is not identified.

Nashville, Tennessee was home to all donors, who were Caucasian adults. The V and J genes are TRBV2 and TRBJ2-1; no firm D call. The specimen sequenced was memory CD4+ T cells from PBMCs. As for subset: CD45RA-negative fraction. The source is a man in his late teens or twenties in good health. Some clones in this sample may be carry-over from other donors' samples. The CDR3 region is CASSEEGGEQFF. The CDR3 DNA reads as TGTGCCAGCAGTGAAGAGGGTGGTGAGCAGTTCTTC.